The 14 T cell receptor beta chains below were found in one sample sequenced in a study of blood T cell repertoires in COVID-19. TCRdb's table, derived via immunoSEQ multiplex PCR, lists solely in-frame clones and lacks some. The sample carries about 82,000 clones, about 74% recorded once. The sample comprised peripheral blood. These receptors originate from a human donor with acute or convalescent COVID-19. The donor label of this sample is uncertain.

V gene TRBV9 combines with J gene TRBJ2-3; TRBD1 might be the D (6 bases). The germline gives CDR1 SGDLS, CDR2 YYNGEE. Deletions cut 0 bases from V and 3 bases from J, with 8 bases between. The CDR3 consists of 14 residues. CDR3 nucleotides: TGTGCCAGCAGCGTAGACAGGGTTACAGATACGCAGTATTTT. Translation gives CASSVDRVTDTQYF.

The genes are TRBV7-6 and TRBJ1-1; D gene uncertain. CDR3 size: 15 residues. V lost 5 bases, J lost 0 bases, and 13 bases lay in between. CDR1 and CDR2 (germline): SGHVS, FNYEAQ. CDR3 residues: CASSGRVGVNTEAFF. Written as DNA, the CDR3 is TGTGCCAGCAGCGGCCGTGTTGGTGTGAACACTGAAGCTTTCTTT. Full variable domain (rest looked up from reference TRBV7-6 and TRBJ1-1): GAGVSQSPRYKVTKRGQDVALRCDPISGHVSLYWYRQALGQGPEFLTYFNYEAQQDKSGLPNDRFSAERPEGSISTLTIQRTEQRDSAMYRCASSGRVGVNTEAFFGQGTRLTVV.

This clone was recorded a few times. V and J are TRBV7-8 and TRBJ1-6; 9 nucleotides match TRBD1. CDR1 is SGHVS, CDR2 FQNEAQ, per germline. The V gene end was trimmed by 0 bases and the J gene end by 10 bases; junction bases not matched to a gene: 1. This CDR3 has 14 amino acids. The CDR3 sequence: CASSLATGGSPLHF. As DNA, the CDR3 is TGTGCCAGCAGCTTAGCGACAGGGGGATCACCCCTCCACTTT.

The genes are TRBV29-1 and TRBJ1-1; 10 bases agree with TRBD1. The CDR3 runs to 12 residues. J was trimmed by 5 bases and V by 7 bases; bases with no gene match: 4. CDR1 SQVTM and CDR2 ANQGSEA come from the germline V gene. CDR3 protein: CSADRGQTEAFF. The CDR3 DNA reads TGCAGCGCCGACAGGGGGCAGACTGAAGCTTTCTTT.

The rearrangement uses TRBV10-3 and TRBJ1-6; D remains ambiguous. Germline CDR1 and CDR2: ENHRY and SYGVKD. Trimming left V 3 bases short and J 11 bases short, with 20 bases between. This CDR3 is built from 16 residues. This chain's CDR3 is CAISDVADVRSTPLHF. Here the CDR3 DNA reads TGTGCCATCAGTGATGTGGCAGACGTGAGGTCGACACCCCTCCACTTT.

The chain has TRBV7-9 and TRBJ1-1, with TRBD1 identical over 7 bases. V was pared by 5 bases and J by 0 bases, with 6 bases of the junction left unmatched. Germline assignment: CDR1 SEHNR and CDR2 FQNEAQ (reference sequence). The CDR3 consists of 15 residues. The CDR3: CASSRSGQLNTEAFF. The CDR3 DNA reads TGTGCCAGCAGCCGTTCGGGACAGCTGAACACTGAAGCTTTCTTT.

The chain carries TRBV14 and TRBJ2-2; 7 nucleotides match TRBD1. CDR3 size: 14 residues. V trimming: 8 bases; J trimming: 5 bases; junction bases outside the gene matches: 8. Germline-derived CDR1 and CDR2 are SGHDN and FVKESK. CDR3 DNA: TGTGCCAGCCAGGGGGTTTATGGGACCGGGGAGCTGTTTTTT. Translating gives CASQGVYGTGELFF.

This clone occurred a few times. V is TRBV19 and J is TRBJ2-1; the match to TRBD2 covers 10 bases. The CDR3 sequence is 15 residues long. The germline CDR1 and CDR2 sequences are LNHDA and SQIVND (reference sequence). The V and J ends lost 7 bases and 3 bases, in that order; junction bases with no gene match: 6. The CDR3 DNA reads TGTGCCAGTACCCCGAGCGGGGGGGGCTACAATGAGCAGTTCTTC. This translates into CASTPSGGGYNEQFF.

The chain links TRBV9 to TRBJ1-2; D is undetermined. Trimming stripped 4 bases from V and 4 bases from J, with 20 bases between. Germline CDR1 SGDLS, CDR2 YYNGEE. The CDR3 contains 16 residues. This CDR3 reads CASSSSYRAPGYGYTF. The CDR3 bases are TGTGCCAGCAGCTCTAGCTATAGGGCGCCGGGCTATGGCTACACCTTC.

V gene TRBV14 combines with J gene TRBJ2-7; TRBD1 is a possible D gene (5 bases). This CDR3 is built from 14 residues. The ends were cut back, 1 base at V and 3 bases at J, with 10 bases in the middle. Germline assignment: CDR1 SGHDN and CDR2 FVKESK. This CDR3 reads CASSQGQLNYEQYF. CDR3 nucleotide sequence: TGTGCCAGCAGCCAAGGACAGCTAAACTACGAGCAGTACTTC.

The CDR3 sequence is CASSRTSGSQYEQYF. CDR3 in DNA: TGTGCCAGCAGCCGAACTAGCGGGAGTCAATACGAGCAGTACTTC. The chain is built from TRBV3-1 (or the pseudogene TRBV3-2) and TRBJ2-7; 11 bases fit TRBD2. J gave up 4 bases and V 4 bases, and 6 bases lay outside the gene matches. Per germline, CDR1 LGHDT and CDR2 YNNKEL (reference sequence). The CDR3 consists of 15 residues.

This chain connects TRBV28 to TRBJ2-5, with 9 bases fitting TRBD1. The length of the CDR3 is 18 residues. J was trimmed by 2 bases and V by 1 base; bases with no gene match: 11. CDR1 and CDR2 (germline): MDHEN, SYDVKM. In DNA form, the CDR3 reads TGTGCCAGCAGTTTATTCGGAACAGGGGGCTTTGGGCAAGAGACCCAGTACTTC. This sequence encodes CASSLFGTGGFGQETQYF.

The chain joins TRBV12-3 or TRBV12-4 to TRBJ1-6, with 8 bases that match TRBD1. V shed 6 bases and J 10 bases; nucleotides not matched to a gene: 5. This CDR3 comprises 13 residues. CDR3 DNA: TGTGCCAGCAGGAGACAGGGGCAATCACCCCTCCACTTT. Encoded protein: CASRRQGQSPLHF.

The CDR3 DNA sequence: TGTGCCAGCAGCGCGGGAGGGATGGCAGATACGCAGTATTTT. Translation gives CASSAGGMADTQYF. The rearrangement links TRBV6-2 or TRBV6-3 to TRBJ2-3; 9 bases are shared with TRBD2. Germline V gene sequence: CDR1 MNHEY, CDR2 SVGEGT. V dropped 6 bases and J dropped 4; count of bases not matched to a gene: 5. The CDR3 has 14 residues.